This TCR beta chain is drawn from a study of tumor and adjacent non-tumor tissue in lung cancer. TCRbeta libraries were built with three rounds of nested PCR, modified from ARM-PCR. TCRdb recomputed calls from the multiplex PCR reads with MiXCR, one row per CDR3 protein. Of roughly 150,000 distinct CDR3 sequences listed, around two thirds are singletons. No cell sorting was done before RNA was extracted from the tissue. Trimming left V 3 bases short and J 3 bases short, with 9 bases between. CDR1 SGHRS and CDR2 YFSETQ come from the germline V gene. The CDR3 length is 14 residues. Notes on the study in general: Top 100 clones took a larger repertoire share in normal lung.

Note on this clonotype: Its specificity is not known.

The sequenced sample consisted of lung tumor tissue. This clonotype was obtained from a man aged 60-69 years with small cell lung cancer. This sequence joins TRBV5-1 and TRBJ2-2; weak D call: TRBD2 (7 bases). The CDR3 DNA reads as TGCGCCAGCAGCTCGGGGGGCGACACCGGGGAGCTGTTTTTT. Protein product: CASSSGGDTGELFF.